This T cell receptor (beta chain) was recovered during a study of CD8 T cells in Susac syndrome. The germline V gene has CDR1 SGDLS and CDR2 YYNGEE. The CDR3 is 15 residues long. The V gene lost 0 bases and the J gene lost 0 bases, with 7 bases spanning the gap. Sequencing of TCR beta drew on CD8+ and CD4+ T cells from blood. Negative isolation was used for CD8+ and CD4+ T cells and FACS enrichment for TEMRA cells. Random hexamers served to reverse transcribe roughly 0.45 to 1 ug RNA. With immunoSEQ multiplex PCR, TCR beta CDR3 was amplified across 54 Vbeta and 13 Jbeta. One entry per CDR3 protein results from TCRdb running MiXCR on the immunoSEQ multiplex PCR reads. Found here are about 160,000 distinct CDR3 sequences, just over 90% of them singletons; the top ten hold approximately 0.14%.

Material for sequencing was CD4+ T cells from PBMCs. The chain combines TRBV9 with TRBJ1-5; D remains ambiguous. This sequence was found in a human donor in good health. The CDR3 protein is CASSVDGYSNQPQHF. The CDR3 bases are TGTGCCAGCAGCGTAGACGGCTATAGCAATCAGCCCCAGCATTTT. The entire variable domain, with the rest obtained from reference TRBV9 and TRBJ1-5, is as follows: DSGVTQTPKHLITATGQRVTLRCSPRSGDLSVYWYQQSLDQGLQFLIQYYNGEERAKGNILERFSAQQFPDLHSELNLSSLELGDSALYFCASSVDGYSNQPQHFGDGTRLSIL.